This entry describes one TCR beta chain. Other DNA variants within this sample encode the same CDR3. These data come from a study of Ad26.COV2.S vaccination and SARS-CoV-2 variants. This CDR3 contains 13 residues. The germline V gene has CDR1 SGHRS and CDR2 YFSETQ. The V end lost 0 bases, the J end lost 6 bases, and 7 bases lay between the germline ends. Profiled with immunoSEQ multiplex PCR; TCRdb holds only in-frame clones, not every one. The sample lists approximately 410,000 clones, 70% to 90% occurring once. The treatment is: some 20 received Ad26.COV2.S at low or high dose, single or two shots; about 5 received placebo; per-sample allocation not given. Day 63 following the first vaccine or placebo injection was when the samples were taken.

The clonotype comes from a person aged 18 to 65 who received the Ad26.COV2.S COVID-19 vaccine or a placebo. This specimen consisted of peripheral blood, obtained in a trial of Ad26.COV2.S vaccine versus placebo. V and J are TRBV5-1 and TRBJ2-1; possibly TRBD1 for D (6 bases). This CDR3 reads CASSLARGNEQFF. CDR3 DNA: TGCGCCAGCAGCTTGGCCAGGGGCAATGAGCAGTTCTTC.